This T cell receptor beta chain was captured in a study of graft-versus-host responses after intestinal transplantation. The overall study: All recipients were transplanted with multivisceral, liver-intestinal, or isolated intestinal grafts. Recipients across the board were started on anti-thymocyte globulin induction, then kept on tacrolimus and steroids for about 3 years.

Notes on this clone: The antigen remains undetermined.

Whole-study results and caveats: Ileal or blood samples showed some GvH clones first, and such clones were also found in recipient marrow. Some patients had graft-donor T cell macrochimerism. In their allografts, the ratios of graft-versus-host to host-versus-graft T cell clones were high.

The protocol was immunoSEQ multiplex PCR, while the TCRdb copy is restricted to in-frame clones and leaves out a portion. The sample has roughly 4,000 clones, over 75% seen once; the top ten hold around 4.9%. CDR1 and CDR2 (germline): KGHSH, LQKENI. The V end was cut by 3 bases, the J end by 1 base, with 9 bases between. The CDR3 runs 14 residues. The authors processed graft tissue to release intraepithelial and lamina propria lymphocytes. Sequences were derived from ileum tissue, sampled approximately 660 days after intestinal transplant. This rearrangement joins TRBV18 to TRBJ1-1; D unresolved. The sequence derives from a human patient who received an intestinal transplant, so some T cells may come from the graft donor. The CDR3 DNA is TGTGCCAGCTCACCCTCCGCCGCGAACACTGAAGCTTTCTTT. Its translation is CASSPSAANTEAFF.